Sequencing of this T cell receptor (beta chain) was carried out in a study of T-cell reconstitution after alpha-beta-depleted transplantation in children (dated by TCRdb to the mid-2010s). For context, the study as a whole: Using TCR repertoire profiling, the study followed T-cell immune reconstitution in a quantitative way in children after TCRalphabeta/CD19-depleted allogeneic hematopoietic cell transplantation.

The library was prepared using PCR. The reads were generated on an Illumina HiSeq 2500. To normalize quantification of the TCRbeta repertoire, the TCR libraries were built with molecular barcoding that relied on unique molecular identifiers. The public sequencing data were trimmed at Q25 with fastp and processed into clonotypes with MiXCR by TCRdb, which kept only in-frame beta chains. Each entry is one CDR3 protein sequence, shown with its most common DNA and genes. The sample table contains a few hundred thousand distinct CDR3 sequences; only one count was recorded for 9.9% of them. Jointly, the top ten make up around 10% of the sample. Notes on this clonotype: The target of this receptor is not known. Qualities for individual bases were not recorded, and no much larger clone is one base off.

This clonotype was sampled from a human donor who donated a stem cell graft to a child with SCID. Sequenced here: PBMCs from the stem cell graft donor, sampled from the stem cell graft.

The CDR3 is CASSSGFGGEQYF. The DNA is TGTGCCTCTTCGAGTGGCTTTGGGGGCGAGCAGTACTTC. The rearrangement joined TRBV18 to TRBJ2-7; the D gene assignment is perhaps TRBD1 or TRBD2, with each matching 5 bases. Based on the germline V gene, the CDR1 and CDR2 sequences are KGHSH and LQKENI. V loses 11 bases of germline sequence and J loses 6 bases, and the interval between the two ends is 20 bases. The CDR3 numbers 13 residues from cysteine through phenylalanine. Only the CDR3 part of the read is kept: 39 bases, read in frame from the first base.